A selection of T cell receptor beta chains follows, all from one sample in a study of human T cells and chemical hapten exposure. TCRdb reanalysed the RACE reads using MiXCR and keeps one entry per CDR3 protein. Of under 50,000 distinct CDR3 sequences listed, more than 9.5% are singletons. The sample here was whole blood, taken in connection with sensitization to the hapten diphenylcyclopropenone (DPC). These receptors were obtained from a woman in her thirties or forties with alopecia areata. Some clones in this sample may be carry-over from other donors' samples. The CDR3 runs from the conserved cysteine through the conserved F or W. D genes are given only for firm matches. Some rows mark clone size as missing; the rest say once, few, many or name a class of expanded clone.

J: TRBJ2-5; V: TRBV20-1; size: many; D: TRBD1; DNA: TGCAGTGCCTACGGGGACAGCTCCATACTTGGGTGGTACCAAGAGACCCAGTACTTC; CDR3: CSAYGDSSILGWYQETQYF
J: TRBJ2-4; V: TRBV29-1; size: -; D: TRBD1; DNA: TGCAGCGTTGAAAAACGGACAGGGCCTCTAGCCAAAAACATTCAGTACTTC; CDR3: CSVEKRTGPLAKNIQYF
J: TRBJ2-7; V: TRBV28; size: many; D: -; DNA: TGTGCCAGCAACTCCGGCACGTCCCACGAGCAGTACTTC; CDR3: CASNSGTSHEQYF
J: TRBJ1-2; V: TRBV4-3; size: -; D: TRBD1; DNA: TGCGCCAGCAGCCAAGACGGGGGACAGCATTATGGCTACACCTTC; CDR3: CASSQDGGQHYGYTF
J: TRBJ2-2; V: TRBV11-1; size: few; D: -; DNA: TGTGCCAGCAGCCCCCGCCGCGAAACCGGGGAGCTGTTTTTT; CDR3: CASSPRRETGELFF
J: TRBJ1-2; V: TRBV28; size: many; D: -; DNA: TGTGCCAGCAGTTTGAACTCGGTGGGTGGCTACACCTTC; CDR3: CASSLNSVGGYTF
J: TRBJ2-5; V: TRBV10-3; size: many; D: TRBD1; DNA: TGTGCCATCAGACAGGGGGCTCGAGAAGAGACCCAGTACTTC; CDR3: CAIRQGAREETQYF
J: TRBJ1-4; V: TRBV18; size: many; D: -; DNA: TGTGCCAGCTCACCGGAACAGAAAAATGAAAAACTGTTTTTT; CDR3: CASSPEQKNEKLFF
J: TRBJ1-5; V: TRBV20-1; size: once; D: -; DNA: TGCAGTGCTATTTGGGACAGCAATCAGCCCCAGCATTTT; CDR3: CSAIWDSNQPQHF
J: TRBJ2-2; V: TRBV11-2; size: many; D: TRBD2; DNA: TGTGCCAGCAGCTTACAAGCGGGAGCATCCACCGGGGAGCTGTTTTTT; CDR3: CASSLQAGASTGELFF
J: TRBJ1-5; V: TRBV2; size: many; D: -; DNA: TGTGCCAGCAGTGGAGAGAAGGGGGGGCCCCAGCATTTT; CDR3: CASSGEKGGPQHF
J: TRBJ2-1; V: TRBV20-1; size: many; D: -; DNA: TGCAGTGCTAGGGCGGCGGATGAGCAGTTCTTC; CDR3: CSARAADEQFF
J: TRBJ2-1; V: TRBV7-8; size: many; D: TRBD2; DNA: TGTGCCAGCAGCTTAGGACTAGCGGGGCGGAATGAGCAGTTCTTC; CDR3: CASSLGLAGRNEQFF
J: TRBJ1-1; V: TRBV18; size: many; D: -; DNA: TGTGCCAGCTCACCAACAGTCCCAACTCGGAACACTGAAGCTTTCTTT; CDR3: CASSPTVPTRNTEAFF
J: TRBJ1-2; V: TRBV28; size: many; D: -; DNA: TGTGCCACCGATAGAGGGTATGGCTACACCTTC; CDR3: CATDRGYGYTF
J: TRBJ2-1; V: TRBV6-2/TRBV6-3; size: many; D: TRBD1; DNA: TGTGCCAGCAGTTACCAGGACAGGCCCTACAATGAGCAGTTCTTC; CDR3: CASSYQDRPYNEQFF
J: TRBJ2-7; V: TRBV20-1; size: few; D: TRBD2; DNA: TGCAGTGCTAACCGAATAGCGGGGGGGCTCTACGAGCAGTACTTC; CDR3: CSANRIAGGLYEQYF
J: TRBJ2-3; V: TRBV10-2; size: few; D: TRBD2; DNA: TGCGCCAGCAGTGGGGCTACTAGCGGGGGTGATACGCAGTATTTT; CDR3: CASSGATSGGDTQYF
J: TRBJ2-7; V: TRBV28; size: many; D: -; DNA: TGTGCCAGCAGTTCACCGGGACTTGGGCCCTACGAGCAGTACTTC; CDR3: CASSSPGLGPYEQYF
J: TRBJ2-1; V: TRBV28; size: few; D: -; DNA: TGTGCCAGCAGGCCCGGGACGGCGTATTTTGAGCAGTTCTTC; CDR3: CASRPGTAYFEQFF
J: TRBJ2-7; V: TRBV20-1; size: many; D: TRBD1; DNA: TGCAGTGCTAGAGCTGGACAGGGATGGTCCGAGCAGTACTTC; CDR3: CSARAGQGWSEQYF
J: TRBJ2-1; V: TRBV20-1; size: many; D: -; DNA: TGCAGTGCTACTCTAGACGGGGATGAGCAGTTCTTC; CDR3: CSATLDGDEQFF
J: TRBJ1-3; V: TRBV11-2; size: many; D: TRBD1; DNA: TGTGCCAGCAGCTTAAGGGGACAGGTTTACTCTGGAAACACCATATATTTT; CDR3: CASSLRGQVYSGNTIYF
J: TRBJ2-3; V: TRBV28; size: -; D: -; DNA: TGTGCCAGCAGTTTAATAGGGAGCACAGATACGCAGTATTTT; CDR3: CASSLIGSTDTQYF
J: TRBJ1-1; V: TRBV29-1; size: few; D: TRBD1; DNA: TGCAGCGTCTTTAGGGCAGGGGGGAACACTGAAGCTTTCTTT; CDR3: CSVFRAGGNTEAFF
J: TRBJ1-1; V: TRBV2; size: few; D: -; DNA: TGTGCCAGCAGTGAAGCGGCGTGGCCTCGCACTGAAGCTTTCTTT; CDR3: CASSEAAWPRTEAFF
J: TRBJ2-6; V: TRBV29-1; size: many; D: -; DNA: TGCAGCGCGCAATCTGGGGCCAACGTCCTGACTTTC; CDR3: CSAQSGANVLTF
J: TRBJ2-3; V: TRBV7-9; size: few; D: -; DNA: TGTGCCAGCAGCTTAGACGGTCCAGATACGCAGTATTTT; CDR3: CASSLDGPDTQYF
J: TRBJ2-3; V: TRBV10-3; size: -; D: -; DNA: TGTGCCATCAGCACGGCCCCAAATACGCAGTATTTT; CDR3: CAISTAPNTQYF
J: TRBJ2-1; V: TRBV7-2; size: many; D: -; DNA: TGTGCCAGCAGCTTGGGTTCCACCTACAATGAGCAGTTCTTC; CDR3: CASSLGSTYNEQFF
J: TRBJ2-4; V: TRBV12-3/TRBV12-4; size: few; D: -; DNA: TGTGCCAGCAGGTCAAGTCGGGGGCCTCTAGCCAAAAACATTCAGTACTTC; CDR3: CASRSSRGPLAKNIQYF